A single sample gave rise to the 23 T cell receptor beta chains below, sequenced in a study of T cells in Graves' hyperthyroidism and ophthalmopathy. RNA transcripts provided the source from which TCR beta CDR3 regions were amplified. The study used the HTBI primer set for a first-round RT-PCR of the TCR CDR3. TCRdb re-analysed the multiplex PCR reads in MiXCR, keeping a single row per CDR3 protein. The table shows fewer than 250,000 distinct CDR3 sequences, with about 16% occurring only once. Material for sequencing was blood. The receptor source for this set is a woman in her late teens or twenties with Graves' ophthalmopathy.

This clonotype was recorded at least ten times. The chain has TRBV19 and TRBJ1-2; TRBD1 is a possible D gene (6 bases). CDR1 is LNHDA, CDR2 SQIVND, per germline (reference sequence). V was shortened by 8 bases and J by 2 bases, with 21 bases between the two germline ends. The CDR3 consists of 16 residues. The CDR3 spells CASGGTHSGVNYGYTF. The CDR3 region has the DNA TGTGCCAGTGGGGGCACTCATTCAGGGGTCAACTATGGCTACACCTTC.

This clonotype was recorded many times. The J gene is TRBJ2-5, the V gene TRBV6-2 or TRBV6-3, with TRBD2 identical over 14 bases. Germline V gives CDR1 MNHEY, CDR2 SVGEGT. The V and J ends lost 6 bases and 5 bases, in that order; junction bases with no gene match: 5. CDR3 size: 15 residues. This chain's CDR3 is CASRSGTSGSETQYF. CDR3 sequence (DNA): TGTGCCAGCAGATCCGGGACTAGCGGGAGTGAGACCCAGTACTTC.

This clonotype was seen at least ten times. The CDR3 spells CASSPIGQAYSEQYF. CDR3 nucleotides: TGTGCCAGCAGCCCGATAGGACAGGCCTACTCCGAGCAGTACTTC. V and J are TRBV9 and TRBJ2-7; 7 nucleotides match TRBD1. V gave up 4 bases and J gave up 6 bases; unmatched junction bases: 13. CDR1 and CDR2 from the germline V gene are SGDLS and YYNGEE. The CDR3 is 15 amino acids.

This clonotype was seen more than once but under ten times. The chain couples TRBV6-1 to TRBJ2-1; D not certain. This CDR3 contains 14 residues. Trimming removed 5 bases from V and 8 bases from J, with 16 bases in between. CDR1 and CDR2 (germline): MNHNS, SASEGT. The CDR3 region is CASSLMQAVHEQFF. The CDR3 DNA follows: TGTGCCAGCAGTCTTATGCAGGCCGTACATGAGCAGTTCTTC.

Points on this clonotype: Sequence at one end of the junction differs from germline and may be a read error. V and J are TRBV7-9 and TRBJ2-2; D might be TRBD1 or TRBD2, each matching 5 bases. Germline CDR1 reads SEHNR; CDR2 reads FQNEAQ (reference sequence). The CDR3 has 15 residues. The CDR3 protein is CASSPRDGNTEELLF. In nucleotides, the CDR3 is TGTGCCAGCAGCCCACGGGACGGAAACACCGAGGAGCTGCTTTTT.

This clonotype appeared once. The rearrangement joins TRBV3-1 to TRBJ2-3, with 12 bases matching TRBD2. Germline V gene data show CDR1 as LGHDT and CDR2 as YNNKEL (reference sequence). The CDR3 length is 17 residues. Trimming at V came to 1 base and at J to 1 base, leaving 3 bases not matched to a gene. For the CDR3, the DNA is TGTGCCAGCAGCCAAGGACTAGCGGGAGCCCGCACAGATACGCAGTATTTT. It is translated as CASSQGLAGARTDTQYF.

There are many counts of this clonotype. V is TRBV14 and J is TRBJ1-1; D is uncertain. Germline V gene sequence: CDR1 SGHDN, CDR2 FVKESK. V was trimmed by 4 bases and J by 3 bases, leaving 15 bases between them. The CDR3 length is 15 residues. The CDR3 protein is CASSPKTGGYTEAFF. The CDR3 coding sequence is TGTGCCAGCAGCCCAAAGACGGGAGGTTACACTGAAGCTTTCTTT. The whole variable domain, filled in from reference TRBV14 and TRBJ1-1, reads EAGVTQFPSHSVIEKGQTVTLRCDPISGHDNLYWYRRVMGKEIKFLLHFVKESKQDESGMPNNRFLAERTGGTYSTLKVQPAELEDSGVYFCASSPKTGGYTEAFFGQGTRLTVV.

This clonotype was counted at least ten times. This chain connects TRBV9 to TRBJ2-3; 7 bases fit TRBD2. V lost 0 bases and J lost 0; bases outside the gene matches: 7. This CDR3 spans 17 amino acids. The germline gives CDR1 SGDLS, CDR2 YYNGEE. The CDR3 nucleotides read TGTGCCAGCAGCGTAGTTGCTAGCGGAACTAGCACAGATACGCAGTATTTT. This translates into CASSVVASGTSTDTQYF.

This clonotype appeared many times. J is TRBJ1-2 and V is TRBV5-1, with TRBD1 as a possible D gene (5 bases). Germline V gives CDR1 SGHRS, CDR2 YFSETQ. Trimming left V 4 bases short and J 4 bases short, with 14 bases between. This CDR3 contains 14 residues. The CDR3 DNA reads as TGCGCCAGCAGCGTCGCCGGGGGAGCCTATGGCTACACCTTC. Protein product: CASSVAGGAYGYTF.

Many counts were recorded for this clonotype. The chain links TRBV4-1 to TRBJ2-2; D is possibly TRBD2 (6 bases). Trimming took 1 base from V and 7 from J, leaving 16 bases between them. This CDR3 contains 16 residues. Germline lookup yields CDR1 MGHRA and CDR2 YSYEKL. This CDR3 is CASSQAGTTGSGELFF. The CDR3 bases are TGCGCCAGCAGCCAAGCAGGGACCACCGGGAGCGGGGAGCTGTTTTTT.

This clonotype was observed a handful of times. V gene TRBV7-6 combines with J gene TRBJ2-2; 8 nucleotides agree with TRBD2. Germline-derived CDR1 and CDR2 are SGHVS and FNYEAQ. The CDR3 has 16 amino acids. With V trimmed by 5 bases and J by 6 bases, 11 bases remained unmatched. CDR3: CASSPSSSGVPGELFF. In DNA form, the CDR3 reads TGTGCCAGCAGCCCCAGTAGTAGCGGGGTACCCGGGGAGCTGTTTTTT. Full variable domain (outside the CDR3, taken from reference TRBV7-6 and TRBJ2-2): GAGVSQSPRYKVTKRGQDVALRCDPISGHVSLYWYRQALGQGPEFLTYFNYEAQQDKSGLPNDRFSAERPEGSISTLTIQRTEQRDSAMYRCASSPSSSGVPGELFFGEGSRLTVL.

This clonotype showed up many times. This sequence joins TRBV27 and TRBJ1-1; D is ambiguous. In germline, CDR1 is MNHEY, CDR2 SMNVEV (reference sequence). Trimming took 3 bases from V and 0 from J, leaving 8 bases between them. The CDR3 extends over 14 amino acids. CDR3 region: CASSFRAMNTEAFF. The CDR3 nucleotides read TGTGCCAGCAGTTTTAGAGCAATGAACACTGAAGCTTTCTTT.

This clonotype occurred many times. The rearrangement links TRBV12-3 or TRBV12-4 to TRBJ2-3, with 12 bases aligning to TRBD2. The CDR3 has 17 amino acids. V was pared by 3 bases and J by 0 bases, with 4 bases of the junction left unmatched. The CDR3 reads CASSLTSGGGSTDTQYF. In DNA, the CDR3 is TGTGCCAGCAGTTTGACTAGCGGGGGTGGTAGCACAGATACGCAGTATTTT.

This clonotype has ten or more counts. This rearrangement joins TRBV20-1 to TRBJ2-7; 7 bases are a match to TRBD1. V trimming: 2 bases; J trimming: 6 bases; junction bases outside the gene matches: 10. This CDR3 spans 14 amino acids. Germline V lookup: CDR1 DFQATT, CDR2 SNEGSKA (reference sequence). The CDR3 DNA follows: TGCAGTGCTAGATGGGGAAGGGGGCGGGCCGAGCAGTACTTC. Translated: CSARWGRGRAEQYF.

In its sample, this clonotype was seen many times. J is TRBJ1-2 and V is TRBV28, with D unresolved. The CDR3 runs to 15 residues. The V and J ends lost 3 bases and 5 bases respectively, with 16 bases between them. CDR1 and CDR2 from the germline V gene are MDHEN and SYDVKM. CDR3 coding DNA: TGTGCCAGCAGTTTGTACCAGGCCGATCTGTATGGCTACACCTTC. Amino acids: CASSLYQADLYGYTF.

The table lists this clonotype with many counts. DNA for the CDR3: TGTGCCAGCAGCTTAACGACGACTAGCGGAGCCTACAATGAGCAGTTCTTC. As protein: CASSLTTTSGAYNEQFF. The chain recombines TRBV7-2 with TRBJ2-1, with 9 bases fitting TRBD2. Germline V CDR1 and CDR2: SGHTA, FQGNSA. The CDR3 runs 17 residues. V shed 2 bases and J 2 bases; nucleotides not matched to a gene: 7. The full variable domain, its missing parts supplied by reference TRBV7-2 and TRBJ2-1, is GAGVSQSPSNKVTEKGKDVELRCDPISGHTALYWYRQSLGQGLEFLIYFQGNSAPDKSGLPSDRFSAERTGGSVSTLTIQRTQQEDSAVYLCASSLTTTSGAYNEQFFGPGTRLTVL.

This clonotype was picked up many times. V and J are TRBV10-2 and TRBJ1-1; D is ambiguous. The CDR3 extends over 13 amino acids. Trimming removed 2 bases from V and 0 bases from J, with 4 bases in between. Germline CDR1 and CDR2: WSHSY and SAAADI. The CDR3 DNA is TGCGCCAGCAGTGAGCAGCTGAACACTGAAGCTTTCTTT. Its translation is CASSEQLNTEAFF.

This clonotype was found many times. CDR3: CASSPSSGGGDEQFF. Written as DNA, the CDR3 is TGTGCCAGCAGTCCATCTAGCGGGGGAGGGGATGAGCAGTTCTTC. The chain links TRBV6-1 to TRBJ2-1; the match to TRBD2 covers 10 bases. This CDR3 has 15 residues. Germline CDR1 reads MNHNS; CDR2 reads SASEGT. J gave up 8 bases and V 5 bases, and 9 bases lay outside the gene matches.

This clonotype has ten or more counts. The chain is built from TRBV19 and TRBJ1-5; D not certain. CDR1 is LNHDA and CDR2 is SQIVND in the germline V gene (reference sequence). Trimming pared 3 bases from V and 0 bases from J, leaving 9 bases between. The CDR3 is 15 amino acids. In nucleotides, the CDR3 is TGTGCCAGTAGTATTACAGAAGTTAGCAATCAGCCCCAGCATTTT. Encoded protein: CASSITEVSNQPQHF.

This clonotype was seen many times. This rearrangement joins TRBV7-9 to TRBJ1-1; 7 nucleotides match TRBD1. V was clipped by 4 bases and J by 1 base; unmatched bases: 12. In germline, CDR1 is SEHNR, CDR2 FQNEAQ (reference sequence). There are 17 residues in the CDR3. The CDR3 bases are TGTGCCAGCAGCTCGCCGGACAGGTACGGAAAGAACACTGAAGCTTTCTTT. Protein sequence: CASSSPDRYGKNTEAFF.

This clonotype was counted ten times or more. This sequence joins TRBV6-2 or TRBV6-3 and TRBJ2-7; D gene uncertain. With 2 bases removed from V and 0 bases from J, the gap between germline ends came to 11 bases. Germline CDR1 reads MNHEY; CDR2 reads SVGEGT. This CDR3 comprises 15 residues. The CDR3 DNA reads TGTGCCAGCAGTTACGACATATACAGCTCCTACGAGCAGTACTTC. Protein sequence: CASSYDIYSSYEQYF.

This clonotype was recorded at least ten times. The chain has TRBV5-1 and TRBJ1-2; TRBD1 matches 8 bases. The CDR3 sequence is 13 residues long. The junction had 7 bases not matched to a gene; V was cut back by 7 bases and J by 5 bases. In germline, CDR1 is SGHRS, CDR2 YFSETQ. CDR3 amino acids: CASAGQGDYGYTF. For the CDR3, the DNA is TGCGCCAGCGCCGGACAGGGAGATTATGGCTACACCTTC.

This clonotype was detected only a few times. The chain carries TRBV6-1 and TRBJ2-7, with no clear D. The CDR3 length is 10 residues. CDR1 and CDR2 (germline): MNHNS, SASEGT. V lost 8 bases and J 6 bases, leaving 8 bases between the germline ends. The CDR3 loop reads CASSQGEQYF. The CDR3 DNA sequence: TGTGCCAGCTCCCAAGGCGAGCAGTACTTC.